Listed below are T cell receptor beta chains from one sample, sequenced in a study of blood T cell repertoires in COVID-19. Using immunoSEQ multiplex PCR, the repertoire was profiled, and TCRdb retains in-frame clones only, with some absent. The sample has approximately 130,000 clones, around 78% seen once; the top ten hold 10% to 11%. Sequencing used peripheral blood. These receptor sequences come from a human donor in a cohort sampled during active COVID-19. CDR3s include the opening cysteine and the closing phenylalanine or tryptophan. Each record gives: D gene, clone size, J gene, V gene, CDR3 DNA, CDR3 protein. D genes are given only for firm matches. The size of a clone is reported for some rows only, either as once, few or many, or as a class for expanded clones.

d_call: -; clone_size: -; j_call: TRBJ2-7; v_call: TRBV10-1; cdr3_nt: TGCGCCAGCAGTGATTTGGGGAGATACGAGCAGTACTTC; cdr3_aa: CASSDLGRYEQYF
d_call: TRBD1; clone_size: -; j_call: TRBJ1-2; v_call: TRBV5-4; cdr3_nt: TGTGCCAGCAGCTTGGGACAGGGGCTAGCTAACTATGGCTACACCTTC; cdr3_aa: CASSLGQGLANYGYTF
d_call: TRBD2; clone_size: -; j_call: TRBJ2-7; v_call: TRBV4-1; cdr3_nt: TGCGCCAGCAGCCAAGATGGAGGACTAGCTTACGAGCAGTACTTC; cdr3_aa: CASSQDGGLAYEQYF
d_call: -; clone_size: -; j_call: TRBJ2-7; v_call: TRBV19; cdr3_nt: TGTGCCAGTAGTCCCTCAGGGGGGCCCTACGAGCAGTACTTC; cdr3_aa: CASSPSGGPYEQYF
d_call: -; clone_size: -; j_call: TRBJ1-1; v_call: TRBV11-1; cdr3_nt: TGTGCCAGCAGCTTGAGATACGGGGGGCCGAACACTGAAGCTTTCTTT; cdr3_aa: CASSLRYGGPNTEAFF
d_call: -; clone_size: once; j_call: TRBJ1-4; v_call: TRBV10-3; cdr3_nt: TGTGCCATCACCGACAGGCCCGGGGAAAAACTGTTTTTT; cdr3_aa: CAITDRPGEKLFF
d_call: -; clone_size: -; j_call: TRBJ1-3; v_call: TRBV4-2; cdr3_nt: TGTGCCAGCAGCCCTGGGGGGGCTGGAAACACCATATATTTT; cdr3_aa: CASSPGGAGNTIYF
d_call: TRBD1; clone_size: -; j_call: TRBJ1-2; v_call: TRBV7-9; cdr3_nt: TGTGCCAGCAGCTTAGGGGCAGGGGGCAACTATGGCTACACCTTC; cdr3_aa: CASSLGAGGNYGYTF
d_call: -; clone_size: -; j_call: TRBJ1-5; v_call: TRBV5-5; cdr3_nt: TGTGCCAGCAGCTTTGCCTATAGCAATCAGCCCCAGCATTTT; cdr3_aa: CASSFAYSNQPQHF
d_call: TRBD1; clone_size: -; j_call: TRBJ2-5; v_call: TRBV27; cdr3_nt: TGTGCCAGCGGATTTAGGACAGGGATAACCCAAGAGACCCAGTACTTC; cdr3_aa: CASGFRTGITQETQYF
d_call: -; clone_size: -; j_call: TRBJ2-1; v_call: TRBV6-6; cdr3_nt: TGTGCCAGCAGTTACCCGAACGGTGATGAGCAGTTCTTC; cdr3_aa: CASSYPNGDEQFF
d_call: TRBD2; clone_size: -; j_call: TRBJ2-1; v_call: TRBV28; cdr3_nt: TGTGCCAGCAGTCCCCTCGACAGGGGCGAGTGGACTAGCGGGGTACACTATGAGCAGTTCTTC; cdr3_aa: CASSPLDRGEWTSGVHYEQFF
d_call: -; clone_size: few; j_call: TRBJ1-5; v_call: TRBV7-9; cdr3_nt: TGTGCCAGCAGCTTAGGAGGATATAGCAATCAGCCCCAGCATTTT; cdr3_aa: CASSLGGYSNQPQHF
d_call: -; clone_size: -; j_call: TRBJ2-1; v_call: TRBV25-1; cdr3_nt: TGTGCCAGCAGTTTCTCCGGGAGCTTGGATGAGCAGTTCTTC; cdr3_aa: CASSFSGSLDEQFF
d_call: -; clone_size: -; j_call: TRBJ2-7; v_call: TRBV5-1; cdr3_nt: TGCGCCAGCAGCTTGGGTGGGGGCAGGGCGACCTACGAGCAGTACTTC; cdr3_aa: CASSLGGGRATYEQYF
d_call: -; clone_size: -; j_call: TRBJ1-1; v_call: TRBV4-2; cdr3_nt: TGTGCCAGCAGCCAAGATCACCTGGCAGAAGCTTTCTTT; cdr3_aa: CASSQDHLAEAFF
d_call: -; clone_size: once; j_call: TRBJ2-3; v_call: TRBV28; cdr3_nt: TGTGCCAGCAGTTTATTGGGATATCCAGGACAGGGAGGGGCAGATACGCAGTATTTT; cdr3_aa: CASSLLGYPGQGGADTQYF
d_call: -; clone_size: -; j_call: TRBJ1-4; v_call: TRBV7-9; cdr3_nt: TGTGCCAGCAGCCGCGTGGGGGTCGGGAGGACTAATGAAAAACTGTTTTTT; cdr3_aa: CASSRVGVGRTNEKLFF
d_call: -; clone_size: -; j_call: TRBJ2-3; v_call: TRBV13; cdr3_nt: TGTGCCAGCAGCTTAGCCCTTTCAGATACGCAGTATTTT; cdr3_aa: CASSLALSDTQYF
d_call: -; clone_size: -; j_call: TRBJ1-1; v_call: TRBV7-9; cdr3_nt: TGTGCCAGCAGCTTAGGAACGGGGGGGACCACTGAAGCTTTCTTT; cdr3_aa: CASSLGTGGTTEAFF
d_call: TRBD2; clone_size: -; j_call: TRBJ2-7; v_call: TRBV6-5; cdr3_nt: TGTGCCAGCAGGGTGAGACTAGCGGGAGACTACGAGCAGTACTTC; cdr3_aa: CASRVRLAGDYEQYF
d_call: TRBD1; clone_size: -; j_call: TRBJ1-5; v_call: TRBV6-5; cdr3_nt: TGTGCCAGCAGTTACTCGGGACAGCAGAATCAGCCCCAGCATTTT; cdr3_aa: CASSYSGQQNQPQHF
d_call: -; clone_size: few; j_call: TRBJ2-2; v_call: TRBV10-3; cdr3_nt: TGTGCCATCGGGGGGGCTGGGGACACCGGGGAGCTGTTTTTT; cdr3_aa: CAIGGAGDTGELFF
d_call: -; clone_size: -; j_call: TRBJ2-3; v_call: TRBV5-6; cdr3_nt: TGTGCCAGCAGCTTTGACAGGATAGATACGCAGTATTTT; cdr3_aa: CASSFDRIDTQYF
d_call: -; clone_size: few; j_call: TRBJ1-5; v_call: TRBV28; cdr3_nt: TGTGCCAGCAGACAGGCCCTGGGGCCCCAGCATTTT; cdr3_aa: CASRQALGPQHF
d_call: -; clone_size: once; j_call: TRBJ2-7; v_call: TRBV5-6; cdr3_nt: TGTGCCAGCAGCTCCGCCGTAGACATCTCCTACGAGCAGTACTTC; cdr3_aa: CASSSAVDISYEQYF
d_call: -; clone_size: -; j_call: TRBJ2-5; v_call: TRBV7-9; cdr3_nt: TGTGCCAGCAGGCGACGATCCGGGTCCCAAGAGACCCAGTACTTC; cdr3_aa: CASRRRSGSQETQYF
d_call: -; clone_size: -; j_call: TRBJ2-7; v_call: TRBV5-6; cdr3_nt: TGTGCCAGCAGCTTGCGTCGACGGGGGACCTACGAGCAGTACTTC; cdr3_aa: CASSLRRRGTYEQYF
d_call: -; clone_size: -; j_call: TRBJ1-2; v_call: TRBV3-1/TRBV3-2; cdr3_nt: TGTGCCACCTCGAGACTAGGGGACTATGGCTACACCTTC; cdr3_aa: CATSRLGDYGYTF
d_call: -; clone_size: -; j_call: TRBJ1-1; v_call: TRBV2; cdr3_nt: TGTGCCAGCAGCGCCGACAGCACTGAAGCTTTCTTT; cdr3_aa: CASSADSTEAFF
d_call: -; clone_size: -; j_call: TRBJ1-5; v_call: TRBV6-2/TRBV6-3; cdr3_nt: TGTGCCAGCAGTTACTTGGCAGGGAATCAGCCCCAGCATTTT; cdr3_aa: CASSYLAGNQPQHF
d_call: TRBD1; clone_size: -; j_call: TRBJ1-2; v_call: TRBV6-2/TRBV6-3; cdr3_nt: TGTGCCAGCAGCCCCGGACAGGGAGTGGACACCTTC; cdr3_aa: CASSPGQGVDTF
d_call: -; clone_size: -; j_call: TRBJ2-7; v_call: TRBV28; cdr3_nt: TGTGCCAGCAGTTTATGGGACACCTCCTACGAGCAGTACTTC; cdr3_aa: CASSLWDTSYEQYF
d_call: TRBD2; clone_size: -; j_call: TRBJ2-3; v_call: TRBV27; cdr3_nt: TGTGCCACCCTGCGCGGGGGGCCAGGGGATACGCAGTATTTT; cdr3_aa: CATLRGGPGDTQYF
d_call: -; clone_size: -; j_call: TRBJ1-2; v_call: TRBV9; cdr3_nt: TGTGCCAGCAGCGTATCTGCCCGGGACACGATCTCCCATGGCTACACCTTC; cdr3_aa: CASSVSARDTISHGYTF
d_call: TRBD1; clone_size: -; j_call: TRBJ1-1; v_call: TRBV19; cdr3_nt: TGTGCCAGTAGTATCATGACAGGGGCCTTGAACACTGAAGCTTTCTTT; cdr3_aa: CASSIMTGALNTEAFF
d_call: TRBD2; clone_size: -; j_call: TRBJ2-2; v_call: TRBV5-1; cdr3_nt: TGCGCCAGCAGCTTGCTAGCGGGGGGAGACACCGGGGAGCTGTTTTTT; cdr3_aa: CASSLLAGGDTGELFF
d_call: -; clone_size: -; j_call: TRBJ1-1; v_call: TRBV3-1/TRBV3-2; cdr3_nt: TGTGCCAGCAGCCCCCCCAAGAACACTGAAGCTTTCTTT; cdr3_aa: CASSPPKNTEAFF
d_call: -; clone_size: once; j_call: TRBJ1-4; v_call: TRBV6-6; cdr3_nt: TGTGCCAGCAGCTCCCTAGGACAGTTAGGTAATGAAAAACTGTTTTTT; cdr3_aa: CASSSLGQLGNEKLFF
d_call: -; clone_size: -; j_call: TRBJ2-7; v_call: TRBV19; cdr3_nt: TGTGCCAGTAGTCCTCAAATCTATGGCGAGCAGTACTTC; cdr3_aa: CASSPQIYGEQYF
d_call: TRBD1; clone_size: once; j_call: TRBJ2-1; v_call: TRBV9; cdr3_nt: TGTGCCAGCAGCGTAGGGGGACAGAGCTACAATGAGCAGTTCTTC; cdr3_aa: CASSVGGQSYNEQFF
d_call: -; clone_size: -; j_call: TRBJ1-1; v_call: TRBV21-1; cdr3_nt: TGTGCCAGCAGCAATCGGGACTTTGAGTACACTGAAGCTTTCTTT; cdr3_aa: CASSNRDFEYTEAFF
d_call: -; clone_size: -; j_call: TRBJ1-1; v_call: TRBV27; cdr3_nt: TGTGCCAGCAGTTCCCTGGGGTCGGGATACACTGAAGCTTTCTTT; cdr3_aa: CASSSLGSGYTEAFF
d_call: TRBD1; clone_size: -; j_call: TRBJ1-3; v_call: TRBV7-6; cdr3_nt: TGTGCCAGCAGCTCAAGACAGGGATCGGGAAACACCATATATTTT; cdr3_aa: CASSSRQGSGNTIYF
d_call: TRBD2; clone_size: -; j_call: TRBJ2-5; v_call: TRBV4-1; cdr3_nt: TGCGCCAGCAGCAAAGGACTAGCGGGGATCCTCCAAGAGACCCAGTACTTC; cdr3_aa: CASSKGLAGILQETQYF
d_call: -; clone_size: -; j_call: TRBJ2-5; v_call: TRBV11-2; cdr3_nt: TGTGCCAGCAGCCCCATGGGCCCCACCCAGTACTTC; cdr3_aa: CASSPMGPTQYF
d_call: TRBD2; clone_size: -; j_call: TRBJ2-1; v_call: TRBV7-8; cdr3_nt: TGTGCCAGCAGCCCCCAGGAAGGCGGGGGGGCCTACAATGAGCAGTTCTTC; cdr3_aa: CASSPQEGGGAYNEQFF
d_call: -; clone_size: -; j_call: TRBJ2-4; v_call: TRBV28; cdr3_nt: TGTGCCAGCAGAGACAGCGCCTTAAGGGGCAAAAACATTCAGTACTTC; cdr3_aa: CASRDSALRGKNIQYF
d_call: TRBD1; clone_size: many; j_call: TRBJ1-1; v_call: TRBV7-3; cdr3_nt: TGTGCCAGCAGCTTAGGACAGGGGGCTTTGAACACTGAAGCTTTCTTT; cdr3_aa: CASSLGQGALNTEAFF
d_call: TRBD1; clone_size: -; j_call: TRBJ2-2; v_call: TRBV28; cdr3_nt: TGTGCCAGCAGGGGGACAGCCTTCACCGGGGAGCTGTTTTTT; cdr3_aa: CASRGTAFTGELFF
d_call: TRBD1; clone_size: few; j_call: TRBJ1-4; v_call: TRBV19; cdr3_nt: TGTGCCAGTAGTGCCCAGGGGGCCCTTAATGAAAAACTGTTTTTT; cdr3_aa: CASSAQGALNEKLFF
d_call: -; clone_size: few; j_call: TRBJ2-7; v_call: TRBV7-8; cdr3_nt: TGTGCCAGCAGCTTAGTCGCGCTAGCAGGCGAGCAGTACTTC; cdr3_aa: CASSLVALAGEQYF
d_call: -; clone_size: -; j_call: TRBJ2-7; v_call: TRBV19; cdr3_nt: TGTGCCAGTAGCCGACTAGAGACCTACGAGCAGTACTTC; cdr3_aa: CASSRLETYEQYF
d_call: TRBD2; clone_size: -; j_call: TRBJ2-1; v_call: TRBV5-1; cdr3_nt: TGCGCCAGCAGCTTAGGGACTAGCGGGGGCCCCAATGAGCAGTTCTTC; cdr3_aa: CASSLGTSGGPNEQFF
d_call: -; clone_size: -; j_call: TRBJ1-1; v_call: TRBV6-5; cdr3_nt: TGTGCCAGCAACCCCAGGGGCAAGAACACTGAAGCTTTCTTT; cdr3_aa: CASNPRGKNTEAFF
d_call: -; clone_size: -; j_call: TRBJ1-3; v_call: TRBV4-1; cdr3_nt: TGCGCCAGCAGTATGGGCAGCAGCTCTGGAAACACCATATATTTT; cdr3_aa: CASSMGSSSGNTIYF
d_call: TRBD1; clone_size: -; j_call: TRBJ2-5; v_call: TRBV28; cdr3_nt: TGTGCCAGCAGTGCAGGGGGCCCGAGGGCGGAGACCCAGTACTTC; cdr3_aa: CASSAGGPRAETQYF
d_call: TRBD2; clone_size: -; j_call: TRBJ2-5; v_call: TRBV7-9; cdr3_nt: TGTGCCAGCAGCTCCGAACTAGCGGGGACCAAAGAGACCCAGTACTTC; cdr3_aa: CASSSELAGTKETQYF